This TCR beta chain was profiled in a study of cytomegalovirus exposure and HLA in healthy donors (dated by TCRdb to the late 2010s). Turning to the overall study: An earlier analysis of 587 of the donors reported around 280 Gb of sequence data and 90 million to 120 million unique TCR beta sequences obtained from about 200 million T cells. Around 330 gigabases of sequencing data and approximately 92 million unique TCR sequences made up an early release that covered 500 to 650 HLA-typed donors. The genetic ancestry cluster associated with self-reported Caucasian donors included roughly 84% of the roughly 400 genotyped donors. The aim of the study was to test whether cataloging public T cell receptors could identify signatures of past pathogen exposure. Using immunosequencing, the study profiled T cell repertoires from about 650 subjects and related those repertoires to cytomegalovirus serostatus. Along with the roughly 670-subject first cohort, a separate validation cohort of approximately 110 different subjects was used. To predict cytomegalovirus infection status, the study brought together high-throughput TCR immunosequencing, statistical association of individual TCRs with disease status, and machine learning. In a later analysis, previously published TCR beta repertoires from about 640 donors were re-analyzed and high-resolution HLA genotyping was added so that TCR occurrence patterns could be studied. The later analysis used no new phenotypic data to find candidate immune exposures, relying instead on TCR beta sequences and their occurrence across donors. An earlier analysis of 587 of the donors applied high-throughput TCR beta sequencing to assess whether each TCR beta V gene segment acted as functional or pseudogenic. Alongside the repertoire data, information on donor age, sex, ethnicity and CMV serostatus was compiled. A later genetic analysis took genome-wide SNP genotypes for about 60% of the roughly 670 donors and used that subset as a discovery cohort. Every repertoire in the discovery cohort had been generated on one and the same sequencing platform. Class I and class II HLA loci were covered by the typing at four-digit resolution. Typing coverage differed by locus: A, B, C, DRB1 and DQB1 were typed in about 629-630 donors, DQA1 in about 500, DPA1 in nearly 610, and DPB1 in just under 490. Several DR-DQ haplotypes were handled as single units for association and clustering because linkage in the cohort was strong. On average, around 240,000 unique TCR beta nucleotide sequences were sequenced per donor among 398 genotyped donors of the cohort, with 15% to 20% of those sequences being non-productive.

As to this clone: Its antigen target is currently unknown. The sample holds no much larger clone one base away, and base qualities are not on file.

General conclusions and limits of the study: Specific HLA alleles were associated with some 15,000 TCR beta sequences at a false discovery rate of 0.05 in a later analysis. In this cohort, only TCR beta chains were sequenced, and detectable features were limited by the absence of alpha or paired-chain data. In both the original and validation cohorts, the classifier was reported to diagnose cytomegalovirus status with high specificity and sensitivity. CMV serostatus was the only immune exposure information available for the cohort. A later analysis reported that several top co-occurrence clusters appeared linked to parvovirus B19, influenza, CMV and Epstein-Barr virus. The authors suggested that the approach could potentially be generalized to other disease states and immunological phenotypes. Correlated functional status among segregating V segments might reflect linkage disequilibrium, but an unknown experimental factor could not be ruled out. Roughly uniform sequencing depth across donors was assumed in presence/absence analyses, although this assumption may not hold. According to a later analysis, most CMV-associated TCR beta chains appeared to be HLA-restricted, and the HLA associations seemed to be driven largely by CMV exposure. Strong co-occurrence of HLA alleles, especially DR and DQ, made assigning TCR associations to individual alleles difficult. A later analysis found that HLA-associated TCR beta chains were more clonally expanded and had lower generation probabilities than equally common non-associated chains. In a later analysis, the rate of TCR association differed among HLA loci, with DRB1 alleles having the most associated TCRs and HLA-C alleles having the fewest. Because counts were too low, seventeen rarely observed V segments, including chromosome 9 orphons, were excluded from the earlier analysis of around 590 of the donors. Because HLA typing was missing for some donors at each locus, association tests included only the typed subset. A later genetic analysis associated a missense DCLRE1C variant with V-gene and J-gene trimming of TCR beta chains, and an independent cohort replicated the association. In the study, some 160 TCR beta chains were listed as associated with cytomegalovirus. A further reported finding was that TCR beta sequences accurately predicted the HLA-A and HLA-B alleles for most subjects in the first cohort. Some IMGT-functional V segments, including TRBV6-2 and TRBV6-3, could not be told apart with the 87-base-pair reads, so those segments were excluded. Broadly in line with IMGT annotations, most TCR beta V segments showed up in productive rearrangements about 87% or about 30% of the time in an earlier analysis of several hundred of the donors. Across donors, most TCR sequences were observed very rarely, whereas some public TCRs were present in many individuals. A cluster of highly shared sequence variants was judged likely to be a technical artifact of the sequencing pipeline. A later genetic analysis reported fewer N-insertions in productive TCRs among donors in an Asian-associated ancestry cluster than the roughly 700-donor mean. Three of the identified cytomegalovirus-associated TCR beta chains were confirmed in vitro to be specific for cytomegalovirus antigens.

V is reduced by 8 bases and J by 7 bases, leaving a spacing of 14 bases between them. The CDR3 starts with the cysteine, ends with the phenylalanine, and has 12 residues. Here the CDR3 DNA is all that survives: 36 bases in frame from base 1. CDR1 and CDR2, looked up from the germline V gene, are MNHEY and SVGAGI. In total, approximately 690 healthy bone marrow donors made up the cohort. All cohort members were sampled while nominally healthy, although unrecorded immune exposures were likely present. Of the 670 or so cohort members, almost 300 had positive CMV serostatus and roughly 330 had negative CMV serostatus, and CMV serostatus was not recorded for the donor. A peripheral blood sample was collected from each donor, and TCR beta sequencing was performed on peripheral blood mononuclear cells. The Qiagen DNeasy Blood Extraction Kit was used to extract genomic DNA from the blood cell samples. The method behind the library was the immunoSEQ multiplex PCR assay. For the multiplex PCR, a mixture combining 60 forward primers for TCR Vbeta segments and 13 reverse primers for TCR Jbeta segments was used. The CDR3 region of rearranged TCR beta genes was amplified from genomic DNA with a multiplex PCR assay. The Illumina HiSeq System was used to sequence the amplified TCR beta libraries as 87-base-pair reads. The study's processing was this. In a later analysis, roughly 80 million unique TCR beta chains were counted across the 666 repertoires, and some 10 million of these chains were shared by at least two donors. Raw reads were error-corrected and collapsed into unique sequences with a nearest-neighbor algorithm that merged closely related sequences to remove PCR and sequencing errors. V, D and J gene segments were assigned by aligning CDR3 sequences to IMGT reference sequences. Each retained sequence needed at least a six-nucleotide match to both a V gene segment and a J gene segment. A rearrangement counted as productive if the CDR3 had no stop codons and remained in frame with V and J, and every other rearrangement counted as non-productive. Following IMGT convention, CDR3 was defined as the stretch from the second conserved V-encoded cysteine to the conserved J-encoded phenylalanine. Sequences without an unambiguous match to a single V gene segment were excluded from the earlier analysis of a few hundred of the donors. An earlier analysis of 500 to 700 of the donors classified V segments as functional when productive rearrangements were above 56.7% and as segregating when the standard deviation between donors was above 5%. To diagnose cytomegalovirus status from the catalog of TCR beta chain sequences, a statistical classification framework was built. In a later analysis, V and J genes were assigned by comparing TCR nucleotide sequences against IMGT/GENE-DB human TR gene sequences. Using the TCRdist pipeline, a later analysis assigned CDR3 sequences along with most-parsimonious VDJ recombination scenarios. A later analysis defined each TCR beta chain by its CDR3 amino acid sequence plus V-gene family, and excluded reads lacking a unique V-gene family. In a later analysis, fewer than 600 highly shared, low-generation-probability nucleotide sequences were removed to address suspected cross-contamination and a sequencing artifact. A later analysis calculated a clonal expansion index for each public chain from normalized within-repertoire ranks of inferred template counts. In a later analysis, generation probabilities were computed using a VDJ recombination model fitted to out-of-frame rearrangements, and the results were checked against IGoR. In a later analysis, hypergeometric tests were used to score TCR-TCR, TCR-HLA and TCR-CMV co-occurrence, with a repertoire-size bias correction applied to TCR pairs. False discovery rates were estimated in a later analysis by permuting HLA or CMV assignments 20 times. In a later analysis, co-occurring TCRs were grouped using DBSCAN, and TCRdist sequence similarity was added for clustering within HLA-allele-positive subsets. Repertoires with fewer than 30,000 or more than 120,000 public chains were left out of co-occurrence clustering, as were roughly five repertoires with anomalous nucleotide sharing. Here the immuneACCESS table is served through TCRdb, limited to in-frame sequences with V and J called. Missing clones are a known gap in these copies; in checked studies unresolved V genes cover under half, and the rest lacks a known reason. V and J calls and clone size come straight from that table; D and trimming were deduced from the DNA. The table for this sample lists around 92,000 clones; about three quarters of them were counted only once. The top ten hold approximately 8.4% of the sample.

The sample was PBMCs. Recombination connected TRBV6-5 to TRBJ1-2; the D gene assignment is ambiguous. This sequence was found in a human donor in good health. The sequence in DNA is TGTGCCAGCGTTGACTTTATGGGTGGCTACACCTTC. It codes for CASVDFMGGYTF.